This is a list of T cell receptor beta chains from one sample in a study of shared clonotypes between healthy human individuals. This table comes from immunoSEQ multiplex PCR, and its TCRdb copy is limited to in-frame clones, with some not included. The sample has some 2,500,000 clones, approximately 93% seen once; the top ten hold 0.36%. Sequenced material: naive CD4+ T cells from PBMCs. Receptor source: a man between 18 and 35 years old in good health. Some clones in this sample may be carry-over from other donors' samples. CDR3s include the opening cysteine and the closing phenylalanine or tryptophan. A D gene is named only where the DNA matches it firmly. Clone size appears in some rows only: once, few, many, or a class for an expanded clone.

>TRBJ2-3|TRBV5-4|.|.
CASSSSGRDPSTDTQYF
TGTGCCAGCAGCTCATCGGGGCGGGACCCTAGCACAGATACGCAGTATTTT
>TRBJ2-7|TRBV5-1|TRBD2|.
CASSRGLADLYEQYF
TGCGCCAGCAGCCGTGGACTAGCGGACCTCTACGAGCAGTACTTC
>TRBJ2-1|TRBV4-1|.|.
CASSQDLQGYNEQFF
TGCGCCAGCAGCCAAGATCTGCAGGGGTACAATGAGCAGTTCTTC
>TRBJ2-1|TRBV11-2|TRBD2|.
CASSSRLAGEYNEQFF
TGTGCCAGCAGCTCCAGACTAGCGGGGGAGTACAATGAGCAGTTCTTC
>TRBJ2-1|TRBV5-6|.|.
CASSSPNSVQQFF
TGTGCCAGCAGCTCGCCCAATAGCGTCCAGCAGTTCTTC
>TRBJ2-1|TRBV7-2|.|.
CASSFGLGGSYNEQFF
TGTGCCAGCAGCTTCGGACTAGGGGGCTCCTACAATGAGCAGTTCTTC
>TRBJ2-7|TRBV7-2|.|once
CASSPPGGHEQYF
TGTGCCAGCAGCCCCCCGGGGGGCCACGAGCAGTACTTC
>TRBJ2-2|TRBV5-1|.|.
CASSLALGGTGELFF
TGCGCCAGCAGCTTGGCTCTAGGCGGTACCGGGGAGCTGTTTTTT
>TRBJ1-5|TRBV4-1|.|.
CASSQDPGGYNQPQHF
TGCGCCAGCAGCCAAGATCCCGGGGGTTACAATCAGCCCCAGCATTTT
>TRBJ2-3|TRBV7-8|.|.
CASSFSGSTDTQYF
TGTGCCAGCAGCTTCTCTGGGAGCACAGATACGCAGTATTTT
>TRBJ2-7|TRBV5-1|TRBD1|.
CASSLGTGNWYEQYF
TGCGCCAGCAGCCTGGGGACAGGGAATTGGTACGAGCAGTACTTC